This passage covers 27 T cell receptor beta chains from one sample sequenced in a study of beta chain features in type 1 diabetes (dated by TCRdb to the late 2010s). Overall study outcomes, separate from this receptor: A moderate but significant shortening of TCRB CDR3 length was observed in type 1 diabetes patients in all four CD4+ subsets.

Library preparation was by the immunoSEQ multiplex PCR assay. The High Capacity cDNA Reverse Transcription Kit was used to reverse transcribe all of the isolated RNA, meaning that expressed TCRB transcripts were what got sequenced. TCRdb mirrors the immuneACCESS table, restricted to in-frame sequences. Some clones are absent from its copies; in checked studies, under half trace to an unresolved V gene, and the reason for the others is unknown. The sample contains around 260,000 clones, about 23% of them found a single time. Of the sample, over 0.01% falls within the top ten clones. Antigen specificity for these receptors is unknown. Sample: naive CD4+ T cells from blood. The cell subset or site tag for this specimen amounts to: true naive CD4+ T cells. These receptors all stem from a woman under 40 with type 1 diabetes.

This clone was observed a handful of times. This chain connects TRBV30 to TRBJ2-1; no clear D. CDR1 is GTSNPN and CDR2 is SVGIG in the germline V gene (reference sequence). This CDR3 is built from 11 residues. The V and J ends lost 1 base and 9 bases respectively, with 7 bases between them. CDR3 loop: CAWSDGTEQFF. CDR3 DNA: TGTGCCTGGAGTGACGGTACTGAGCAGTTCTTC.

This clone was observed a few times. V is TRBV23-1 and J is TRBJ2-3; a possible D gene is TRBD1 (6 bases). TRBV23-1 carries the ORF label, with uncertain function. CDR3 length: 16 residues. V lost 0 bases to trimming and J lost 1 base, with 11 bases between them. The CDR3 spells CASSQSRRGGTDTQYF. Written as DNA, the CDR3 is TGCGCCAGCAGTCAATCCCGCAGGGGCGGCACAGATACGCAGTATTTT.

The chain recombines TRBV30 with TRBJ1-5; D uncertain. Per germline, CDR1 GTSNPN and CDR2 SVGIG (reference sequence). This CDR3 is 13 amino acids long. With 4 bases removed from V and 3 bases from J, the gap between germline ends came to 10 bases. The CDR3 sequence is CAWNLPPNQPQHF. The CDR3 DNA reads as TGTGCCTGGAATCTTCCCCCCAATCAGCCCCAGCATTTT. Complete variable domain (other parts from reference TRBV30 and TRBJ1-5): SQTIHQWPATLVQPVGSPLSLECTVEGTSNPNLYWYRQAAGRGLQLLFYSVGIGQISSEVPQNLSASRPQDRQFILSSKKLLLSDSGFYLCAWNLPPNQPQHFGDGTRLSIL.

Comments on this clone: At the DNA level, this CDR3 is encoded by other sequences in the same sample as well. J is TRBJ2-3 and V is TRBV11-2; possibly TRBD2 for D (5 bases). The germline V gene encodes CDR1 SGHAT and CDR2 FQNNGV. V was pared by 1 base and J by 3 bases, with 5 bases between. The CDR3 is 13 residues long. The CDR3 loop reads CASSLAGTDTQYF. The CDR3, as DNA: TGTGCCAGCAGCTTAGCGGGAACAGATACGCAGTATTTT.

The sample holds a few counts of this clone. This rearrangement joins TRBV7-9 to TRBJ1-5, with TRBD1 identical over 8 bases. The CDR3 sequence is 17 residues long. CDR1 and CDR2 (germline): SEHNR, FQNEAQ (reference sequence). V lost 7 bases to trimming and J lost 0 bases; unmatched junction nucleotides: 11. The CDR3 nucleotides are TGTGCCAGCACCTGGGGGACAGGAACGTATAGCAATCAGCCCCAGCATTTT. This translates into CASTWGTGTYSNQPQHF.

The chain has TRBV5-1 and TRBJ2-7; D is possibly TRBD1 (6 bases). CDR3 length: 13 amino acids. V lost 5 bases, J lost 3 bases, and 12 bases lay in between. CDR1 SGHRS and CDR2 YFSETQ come from the germline V gene. In nucleotides, the CDR3 is TGCGCCAGCAGTCCGGGACACTTCTACGAGCAGTACTTC. It encodes CASSPGHFYEQYF.

This clone was observed a few times. The chain uses TRBV30 and TRBJ1-1, with D possibly matching TRBD1 (5 bases). The CDR3 spans 13 residues. V lost 3 bases, J lost 0 bases, and 8 bases lay in between. Per the germline V gene, CDR1 is GTSNPN and CDR2 is SVGIG (reference sequence). In DNA form, the CDR3 reads TGTGCCTGGAGGGACACCTTGAACACTGAAGCTTTCTTT. This codes for CAWRDTLNTEAFF. The whole variable domain, remainder taken from reference TRBV30 and TRBJ1-1, is SQTIHQWPATLVQPVGSPLSLECTVEGTSNPNLYWYRQAAGRGLQLLFYSVGIGQISSEVPQNLSASRPQDRQFILSSKKLLLSDSGFYLCAWRDTLNTEAFFGQGTRLTVV.

This clone was observed a few times. This chain links TRBV15 with TRBJ2-5; D might be TRBD2 (7 bases). V was trimmed by 3 bases and J by 12 bases, leaving 17 bases between them. The CDR3 sequence is 13 residues long. Germline V gives CDR1 LNHNV, CDR2 YYDKDF (reference sequence). The CDR3 sequence: CATSSPGRQGKYF. DNA for the CDR3: TGTGCCACCAGCAGTCCCGGGAGGCAGGGGAAGTACTTC. Full variable domain (rest looked up from reference TRBV15 and TRBJ2-5): DAMVIQNPRYQVTQFGKPVTLSCSQTLNHNVMYWYQQKSSQAPKLLFHYYDKDFNNEADTPDNFQSRRPNTSFCFLDIRSPGLGDTAMYLCATSSPGRQGKYFGPGTRLLVL.

This clone was seen a handful of times. The rearrangement joins TRBV27 to TRBJ1-5; TRBD1 matches 8 bases. This CDR3 has 14 amino acids. The germline V gene encodes CDR1 MNHEY and CDR2 SMNVEV (reference sequence). With V trimmed by 5 bases and J by 4 bases, 4 bases remained unmatched. The CDR3 loop reads CASSPQGANQPQHF. CDR3 DNA sequence: TGTGCCAGCAGTCCCCAGGGGGCTAATCAGCCCCAGCATTTT.

The V and J genes are TRBV30 and TRBJ2-7, with D possibly matching TRBD2 (6 bases). Per germline, CDR1 GTSNPN and CDR2 SVGIG (reference sequence). Trimming stripped 5 bases from V and 6 bases from J, with 17 bases between. The CDR3 contains 13 residues. CDR3 protein: CAWAKGGNREQYF. The CDR3 coding sequence is TGTGCCTGGGCGAAGGGAGGCAATCGCGAGCAGTACTTC.

The chain has TRBV9 and TRBJ2-5; 11 bases map to TRBD1. Trimming at V came to 4 bases and at J to 4 bases, leaving 9 bases not matched to a gene. In germline, CDR1 is SGDLS, CDR2 YYNGEE. There are 16 residues in the CDR3. The CDR3 region is CASSPRTGGFLETQYF. DNA of the CDR3: TGTGCCAGCAGCCCTCGGACAGGGGGCTTTTTAGAGACCCAGTACTTC.

The chain is built from TRBV9 and TRBJ2-7; TRBD2 might be the D (7 bases). V lost 0 bases and J lost 6, with 16 bases in between. CDR3 length: 15 residues. Germline V gene data show CDR1 as SGDLS and CDR2 as YYNGEE. CDR3: CASSVEGRGGVEQYF. CDR3 coding DNA: TGTGCCAGCAGCGTAGAAGGCAGGGGAGGGGTCGAGCAGTACTTC.

This clone was seen more than once but under ten times. This chain connects TRBV7-9 to TRBJ2-3; D possibly corresponds to TRBD1 (5 bases). Germline CDR1 SEHNR, CDR2 FQNEAQ (reference sequence). The CDR3 spans 15 residues. Deletions cut 5 bases from V and 1 base from J, with 13 bases between. The chain's CDR3 is CASSPLTAGTDTQYF. CDR3 DNA: TGTGCCAGCAGCCCACTGACAGCCGGCACAGATACGCAGTATTTT. The whole variable domain, remainder taken from reference TRBV7-9 and TRBJ2-3, is DTGVSQNPRHKITKRGQNVTFRCDPISEHNRLYWYRQTLGQGPEFLTYFQNEAQLEKSRLLSDRFSAERPKGSFSTLEIQRTEQGDSAMYLCASSPLTAGTDTQYFGPGTRLTVL.

The chain couples TRBV7-2 to TRBJ2-3; D perhaps matches TRBD2 (5 bases). V shed 4 bases and J shed 0 bases, with 8 bases lying between them. CDR1 and CDR2 (germline): SGHTA, FQGNSA. This CDR3 is 14 amino acids long. DNA for the CDR3: TGTGCCAGCAGCTCGGACTGGAGCACAGATACGCAGTATTTT. Amino acids: CASSSDWSTDTQYF.

This clone was seen more than once but under ten times. The chain recombines TRBV27 with TRBJ2-2, with 8 positions matching TRBD2. The CDR3 has 15 amino acids. V shed 2 bases and J 7 bases; nucleotides not matched to a gene: 6. Germline V lookup: CDR1 MNHEY, CDR2 SMNVEV (reference sequence). CDR3: CASSLAGGSDGELFF. CDR3 coding DNA: TGTGCCAGCAGTTTAGCGGGGGGCTCAGACGGGGAGCTGTTTTTT.

This chain joins TRBV5-6 and TRBJ2-4; 7 bases fit TRBD2. There are 14 residues in the CDR3. Germline V gene sequence: CDR1 SGHDT, CDR2 YYEEEE. J gave up 12 bases and V 1 base, and 10 bases lay outside the gene matches. The chain's CDR3 is CASSLYGSGGTQYF. CDR3 nucleotide sequence: TGTGCCAGCAGCTTGTACGGGTCCGGGGGGACTCAGTACTTC.

The V gene is TRBV4-1, the J gene TRBJ2-7; weak D call: TRBD1 (5 bases). V gave up 1 base and J gave up 4 bases, with 17 bases separating them. Germline V gene lookup returns CDR1 MGHRA and CDR2 YSYEKL. This CDR3 is 16 amino acids long. The CDR3 loop is CASSQGRKRSGYEQYF. The CDR3 DNA reads as TGCGCCAGCAGCCAAGGCCGAAAACGATCAGGGTACGAGCAGTACTTC.

The rearrangement links TRBV28 to TRBJ2-7, with 9 nucleotides matching TRBD2. J lost 2 bases, V lost 3 bases, and 8 bases had no gene match. Per the germline V gene, CDR1 is MDHEN and CDR2 is SYDVKM. The CDR3 runs to 16 residues. This CDR3 reads CASSLASGMLPYEQYF. The CDR3 DNA reads TGTGCCAGCAGTTTGGCTAGCGGGATGCTCCCCTACGAGCAGTACTTC.

The rearrangement uses TRBV28 and TRBJ1-1; no firm D call. CDR1 and CDR2 from the germline V gene are MDHEN and SYDVKM. The length of the CDR3 is 11 residues. Between the trimmed V and J ends, which lost 5 bases and 2 bases, there was a span of 3 bases. The CDR3 nucleotides are TGTGCCAGCAGTCATAACACTGAAGCTTTCTTT. Translated: CASSHNTEAFF. Full variable domain (remainder filled in from reference TRBV28 and TRBJ1-1): DVKVTQSSRYLVKRTGEKVFLECVQDMDHENMFWYRQDPGLGLRLIYFSYDVKMKEKGDIPEGYSVSREKKERFSLILESASTNQTSMYLCASSHNTEAFFGQGTRLTVV.

This clone appeared a few times. The rearrangement joins TRBV11-1 to TRBJ2-3; 9 bases line up with TRBD2. CDR1 is SGHAT and CDR2 is FQDESV in the germline V gene (reference sequence). There are 15 residues in the CDR3. V shed 3 bases and J 2 bases; nucleotides not matched to a gene: 3. The CDR3 nucleotides are TGTGCCAGCAGCTTGCTAGCGGGACCCACAGATACGCAGTATTTT. Its protein product is CASSLLAGPTDTQYF. Variable domain in full (rest from reference TRBV11-1 and TRBJ2-3): EAEVAQSPRYKITEKSQAVAFWCDPISGHATLYWYRQILGQGPELLVQFQDESVVDDSQLPKDRFSAERLKGVDSTLKIQPAELGDSAMYLCASSLLAGPTDTQYFGPGTRLTVL.

The chain carries TRBV27 and TRBJ1-5; D is uncertain. Germline CDR1 is MNHEY and CDR2 is SMNVEV (reference sequence). Trimming removed 5 bases from V and 7 bases from J, with 12 bases in between. This CDR3 comprises 13 residues. The CDR3 sequence is CASSPNRYQPQHF. DNA for the CDR3: TGTGCCAGCAGTCCCAATCGGTACCAGCCCCAGCATTTT.

The chain is built from TRBV5-8 and TRBJ2-6; D possibly corresponds to TRBD1 (5 bases). V was pared by 0 bases and J by 0 bases, with 13 bases between. This CDR3 is built from 18 residues. Per the germline V gene, CDR1 is SGHTS and CDR2 is YDEGEE. The CDR3 protein is CASSLAVDSISGANVLTF. The CDR3 DNA is TGTGCCAGCAGCTTGGCCGTAGACAGCATCTCTGGGGCCAACGTCCTGACTTTC.

The sample holds a few counts of this clone. The chain carries TRBV7-9 and TRBJ2-1; 8 bases map to TRBD2. With 5 bases clipped from V and 8 bases from J, the junction kept 8 bases outside the gene matches. The CDR3 has 14 residues. Germline-derived CDR1 and CDR2 are SEHNR and FQNEAQ (reference sequence). CDR3 residues: CASSPRTSYHEQFF. The CDR3 region has the DNA TGTGCCAGCAGCCCACGGACTAGCTATCATGAGCAGTTCTTC. The entire variable domain, with the rest obtained from reference TRBV7-9 and TRBJ2-1, is as follows: DTGVSQNPRHKITKRGQNVTFRCDPISEHNRLYWYRQTLGQGPEFLTYFQNEAQLEKSRLLSDRFSAERPKGSFSTLEIQRTEQGDSAMYLCASSPRTSYHEQFFGPGTRLTVL.

This clone came up a few times. The chain has TRBV2 and TRBJ2-1; 7 nucleotides agree with TRBD1. V gave up 6 bases and J gave up 8 bases; unmatched junction bases: 16. The V gene's germline CDR1 is SNHLY and CDR2 FYNNEI. This CDR3 is built from 16 residues. CDR3: CASRGPDRARSDEQFF. As DNA, the CDR3 is TGTGCCAGCAGAGGTCCTGACAGGGCTAGGTCCGATGAGCAGTTCTTC.

This clone was detected a few times. This sequence joins TRBV28 and TRBJ1-1; possibly TRBD1 for D (5 bases). The ends were cut back, 2 bases at V and 6 bases at J, with 19 bases in the middle. This CDR3 is 16 amino acids long. Germline V gene data show CDR1 as MDHEN and CDR2 as SYDVKM. The CDR3 DNA sequence: TGTGCCAGCAGTTTAGTAGCCAGTTCAGGGAGGGCTGAAGCTTTCTTT. Encoded protein: CASSLVASSGRAEAFF.

The chain combines TRBV29-1 with TRBJ1-1; the D gene is possibly TRBD1 (6 bases). The CDR3 consists of 11 residues. V lost 7 bases to trimming and J lost 4 bases, with 10 bases between them. CDR1 is SQVTM and CDR2 is ANQGSEA in the germline V gene. The DNA of the CDR3 is TGCAGCGCTCAGGGGCTCACTGAAGCTTTCTTT. Translation gives CSAQGLTEAFF.

The chain combines TRBV6-5 with TRBJ2-7; 8 bases are a match to TRBD1. The V gene's germline CDR1 is MNHEY and CDR2 SVGAGI. V gave up 2 bases and J gave up 3 bases; unmatched junction bases: 6. The CDR3 consists of 15 residues. The CDR3 region has the DNA TGTGCCAGCAGTTACGGCCCGGACAGGGTCTACGAGCAGTACTTC. It yields the protein CASSYGPDRVYEQYF.